What follows is one TCR beta chain and its context. As processed by the authors: Reference gene primer amplification gave nucleated cell count estimates. Profiling relied on immunoSEQ multiplex PCR, and the TCRdb table lists in-frame clones only, not all of them. V and J calls and clone size follow that table, whereas D and trimming were derived from the DNA. This table has 120,000 to 150,000 clones, 87% appearing once. The data originate from a study of blood T cell repertoires in COVID-19. Study context: Samples came from the United States, Italy and Spain, spanning acute and convalescent COVID-19. PBMCs, B-cell-depleted T cells, or T cells were the source of the cDNA or gDNA that made up the material.

This CDR3 contains 11 residues. Germline V lookup: CDR1 SEHNR, CDR2 FQNEAQ (reference sequence). V was trimmed by 5 bases and J by 6 bases, leaving 5 bases between them. Material: peripheral blood. The chain joins TRBV7-9 to TRBJ2-1, with no clear D. The sequence was collected from a woman aged 40 to 50 with acute or convalescent COVID-19. Here the CDR3 DNA reads TGTGCCAGCAGCAGCTCCAATGAGCAGTTCTTC. It specifies CASSSSNEQFF.